The clone carrying this T cell receptor (beta chain) was seen many times. Antigen: not known. The CDR3 sequence is 13 residues long. With V trimmed by 4 bases and J by 9 bases, 8 bases remained unmatched. Germline CDR1 LGHDT, CDR2 YNNKEL (reference sequence). The sample originates from a study of T-cell reconstitution after alpha-beta-depleted transplantation in children. Study-level results: Diversity and T-cell counts at one year after transplant derived mostly from new T cells. The study traced high day-60 TCRbeta diversity in some patients to surviving recipient T cells and thymic progenitors. Roughly two months post-transplant, alpha-beta T cells reportedly originated from several hundred graft clones that had expanded.

Construction of the TCRbeta library involved unique molecular identifiers. TCRdb ran MiXCR on the PCR reads and lists one entry per CDR3 protein. The sample shows hundreds of thousands of distinct CDR3 sequences, approximately 10% of them seen only once. This specimen was PBMCs, taken before TCRalphabeta/CD19-depleted stem cell transplant. This rearrangement joins TRBV3-1 to TRBJ2-7; 8 bases line up with TRBD1. The source is a child younger than two with acute myeloid leukemia, due to receive a stem cell transplant. CDR3 in amino acids: CASSLTQGAVQYF. CDR3 DNA: TGTGCCAGCAGCCTAACGCAGGGGGCTGTGCAGTACTTC.